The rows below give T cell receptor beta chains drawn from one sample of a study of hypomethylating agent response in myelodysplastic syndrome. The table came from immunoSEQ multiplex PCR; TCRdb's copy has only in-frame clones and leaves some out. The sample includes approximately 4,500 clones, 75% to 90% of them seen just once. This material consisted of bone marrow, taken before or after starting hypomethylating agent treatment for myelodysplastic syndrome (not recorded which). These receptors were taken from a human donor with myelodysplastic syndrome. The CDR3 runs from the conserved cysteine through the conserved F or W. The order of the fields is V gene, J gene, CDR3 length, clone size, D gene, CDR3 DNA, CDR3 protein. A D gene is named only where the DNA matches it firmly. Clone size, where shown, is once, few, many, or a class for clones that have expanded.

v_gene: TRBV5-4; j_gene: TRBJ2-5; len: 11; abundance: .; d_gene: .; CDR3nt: TGTGCCAGCAGCTTGGAAGAGACCCAGTACTTC; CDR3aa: CASSLEETQYF
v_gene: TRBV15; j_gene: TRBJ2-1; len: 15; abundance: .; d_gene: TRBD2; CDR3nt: TGTGCCACCGCAAGAACTAGCGGGAGGGTTAATGAGCAGTTCTTC; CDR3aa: CATARTSGRVNEQFF
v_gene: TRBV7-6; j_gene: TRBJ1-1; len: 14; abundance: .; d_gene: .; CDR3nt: TGTGCCAGCAGCTTAGGTCAAGTGGGGACTGAAGCTTTCTTT; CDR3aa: CASSLGQVGTEAFF
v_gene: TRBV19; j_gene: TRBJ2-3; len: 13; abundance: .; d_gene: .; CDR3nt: TGTGCCAGTACCCCCGGGGGCGCAGATACGCAGTATTTT; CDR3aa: CASTPGGADTQYF
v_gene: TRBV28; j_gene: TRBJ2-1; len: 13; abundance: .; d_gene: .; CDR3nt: TGTGCCAGCAGTCCCAACTATCTTCATGAGCAGTTCTTC; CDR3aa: CASSPNYLHEQFF
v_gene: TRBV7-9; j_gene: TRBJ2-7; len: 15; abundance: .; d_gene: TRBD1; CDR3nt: TGTGCCAGCAGCTTAGGAGGGACAGGGTCTTACGAGCAGTACTTC; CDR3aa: CASSLGGTGSYEQYF
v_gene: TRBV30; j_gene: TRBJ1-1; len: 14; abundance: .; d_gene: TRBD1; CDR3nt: TGTGCCTGGTCTAACAGGGGGCAGAGCACTGAAGCTTTCTTT; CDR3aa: CAWSNRGQSTEAFF
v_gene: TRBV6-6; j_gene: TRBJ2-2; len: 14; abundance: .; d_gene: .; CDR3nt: TGTGCCAGCCTCGGGCAGACGAACACCGGGGAGCTGTTTTTT; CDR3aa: CASLGQTNTGELFF
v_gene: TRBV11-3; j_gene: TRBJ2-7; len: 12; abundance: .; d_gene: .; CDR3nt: TGTGCCAGCAGCGCCCTCTCCTACGAGCAGTACTTC; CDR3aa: CASSALSYEQYF
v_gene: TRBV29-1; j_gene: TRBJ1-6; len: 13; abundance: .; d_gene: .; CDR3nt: TGCAGCGTCACCAGGGGCGCGAATTCACCCCTCCACTTT; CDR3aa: CSVTRGANSPLHF
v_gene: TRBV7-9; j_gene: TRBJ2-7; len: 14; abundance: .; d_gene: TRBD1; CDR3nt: TGTGCCAGCAGCCTCGGGACAGGCCCCTACGAGCAGTACTTC; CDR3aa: CASSLGTGPYEQYF
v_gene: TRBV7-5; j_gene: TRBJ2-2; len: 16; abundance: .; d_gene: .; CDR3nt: TGTGCCAGAAGCCGACCCGGGACAGGGGACACCGGGGAGCTGTTTTTT; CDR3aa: CARSRPGTGDTGELFF
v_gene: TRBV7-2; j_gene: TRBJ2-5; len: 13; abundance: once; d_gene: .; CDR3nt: TGTGCCAGCAGCTTAGTGGTCGGGGAGACCCAGTACTTC; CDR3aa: CASSLVVGETQYF
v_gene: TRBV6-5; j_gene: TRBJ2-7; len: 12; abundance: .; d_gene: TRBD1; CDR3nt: TGTGCCAGCAGTCCACAGGGGGGCGAGCAGTACTTC; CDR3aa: CASSPQGGEQYF
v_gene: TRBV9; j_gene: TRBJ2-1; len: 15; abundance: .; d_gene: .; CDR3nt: TGTGCCAGCAGCGGTCCTTCCGGGGTCTACAATGAGCAGTTCTTC; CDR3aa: CASSGPSGVYNEQFF
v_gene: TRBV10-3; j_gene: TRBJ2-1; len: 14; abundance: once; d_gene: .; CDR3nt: TGTGCCATCAGACTGGAAAGCTCCTACAATGAGCAGTTCTTC; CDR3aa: CAIRLESSYNEQFF
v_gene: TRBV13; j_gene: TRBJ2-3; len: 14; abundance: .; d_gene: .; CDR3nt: TGTGCCAGCAGATTAGGCCTCGTGGCAGATACGCAGTATTTT; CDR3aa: CASRLGLVADTQYF
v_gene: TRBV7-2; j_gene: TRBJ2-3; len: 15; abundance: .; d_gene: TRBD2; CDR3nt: TGTGCCAGCAGCTTAGGCGGGAGGAAAACAGATACGCAGTATTTT; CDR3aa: CASSLGGRKTDTQYF
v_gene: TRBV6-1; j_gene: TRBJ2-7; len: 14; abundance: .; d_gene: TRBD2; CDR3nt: TGTGCCAGCAGTTTAGCGGGAGGGGGGTACGAGCAGTACTTC; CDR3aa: CASSLAGGGYEQYF
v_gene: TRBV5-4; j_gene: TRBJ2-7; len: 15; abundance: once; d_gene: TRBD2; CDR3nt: TGTGCCAGCAGCCTCCCGACTAGCGGTGCCTACGAGCAGTACTTC; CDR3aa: CASSLPTSGAYEQYF
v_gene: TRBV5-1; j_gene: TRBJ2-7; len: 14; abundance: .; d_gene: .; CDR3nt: TGCGCCAGCAGCTTGGCGGCCGCCGGAGGCGAGCAGTACTTC; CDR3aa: CASSLAAAGGEQYF
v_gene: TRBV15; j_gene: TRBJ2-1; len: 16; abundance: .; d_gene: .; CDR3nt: TGTGCCACCAGCAGAGGCACAGGGAGGTCCTACAATGAGCAGTTCTTC; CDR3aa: CATSRGTGRSYNEQFF
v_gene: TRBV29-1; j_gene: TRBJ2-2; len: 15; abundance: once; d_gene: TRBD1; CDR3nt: TGCAGCGTTTTCGGACAGGGGAGGAAAACCGGGGAGCTGTTTTTT; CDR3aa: CSVFGQGRKTGELFF
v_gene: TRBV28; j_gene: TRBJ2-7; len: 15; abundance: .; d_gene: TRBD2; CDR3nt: TGTGCCAGCAGTTCATTCGGCGGGGGTTCCTACGAGCAGTACTTC; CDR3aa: CASSSFGGGSYEQYF
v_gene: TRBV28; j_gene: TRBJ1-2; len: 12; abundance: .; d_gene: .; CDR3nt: TGTGCCACCAGTCCACGGAACTATGGCTACACCTTC; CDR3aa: CATSPRNYGYTF
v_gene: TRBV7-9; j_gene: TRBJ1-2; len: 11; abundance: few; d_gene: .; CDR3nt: TGTGCCAGCAGCTTAGGGGGCGGCTACACCTTC; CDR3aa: CASSLGGGYTF
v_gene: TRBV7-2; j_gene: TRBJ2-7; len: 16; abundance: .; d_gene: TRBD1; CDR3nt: TGTGCCAGCAGCTTAATTGGGACAGGGGTGATTTACGAGCAGTACTTC; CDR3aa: CASSLIGTGVIYEQYF
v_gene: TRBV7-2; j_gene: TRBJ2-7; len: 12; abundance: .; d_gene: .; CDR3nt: TGTGCCAGCAGCTTAGGATCTCGGGAGCAGTACTTC; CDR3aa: CASSLGSREQYF
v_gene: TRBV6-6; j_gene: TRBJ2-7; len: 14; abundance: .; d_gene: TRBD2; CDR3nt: TGTGCCAGCAGGTCCGGGACTAGCGAGCGCGAGCAGTACTTC; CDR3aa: CASRSGTSEREQYF
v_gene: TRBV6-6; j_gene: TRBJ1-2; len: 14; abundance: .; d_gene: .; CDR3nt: TGTGCCAGCAGTTACGGGAAAGCTAACTATGGCTACACCTTC; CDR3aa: CASSYGKANYGYTF
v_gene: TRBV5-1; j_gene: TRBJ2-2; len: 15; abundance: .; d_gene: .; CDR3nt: TGCGCCAGCAGCTCCGGACAGACGAACACCGGGGAGCTGTTTTTT; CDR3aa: CASSSGQTNTGELFF
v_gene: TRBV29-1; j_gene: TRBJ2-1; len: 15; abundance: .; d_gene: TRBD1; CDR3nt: TGCAGCGTCCCACACACAGGGGGCGCCTACAATGAGCAGTTCTTC; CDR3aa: CSVPHTGGAYNEQFF
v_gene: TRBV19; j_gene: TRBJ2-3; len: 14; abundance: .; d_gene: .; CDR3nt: TGTGCCAGTTCAACATCCCCTAGCACAGATACGCAGTATTTT; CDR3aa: CASSTSPSTDTQYF
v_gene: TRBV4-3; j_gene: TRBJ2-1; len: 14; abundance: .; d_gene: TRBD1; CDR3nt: TGCGCCAGCAGTCACTCGGGGACAGACAATGAGCAGTTCTTC; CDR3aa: CASSHSGTDNEQFF
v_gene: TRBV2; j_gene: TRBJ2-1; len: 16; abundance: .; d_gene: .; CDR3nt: TGTGCCAGCAGTGAAGTCTTACACAGCTCCTACAATGAGCAGTTCTTC; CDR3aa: CASSEVLHSSYNEQFF
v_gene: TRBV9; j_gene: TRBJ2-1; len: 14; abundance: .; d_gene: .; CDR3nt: TGTGCCAGCAGCGTATCAGGGTCGAATAATGAGCAGTTCTTC; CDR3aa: CASSVSGSNNEQFF
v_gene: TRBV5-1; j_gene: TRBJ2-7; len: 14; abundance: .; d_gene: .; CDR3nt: TGCGCCAGCAGCTTGGCCTTGGGTTCATACGAGCAGTACTTC; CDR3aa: CASSLALGSYEQYF
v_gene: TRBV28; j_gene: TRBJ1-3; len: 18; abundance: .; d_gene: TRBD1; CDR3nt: TGTGCCAGCAGTTGGGGGGGGCAGGGGGCTCACTCTGGAAACACCATATATTTT; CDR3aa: CASSWGGQGAHSGNTIYF
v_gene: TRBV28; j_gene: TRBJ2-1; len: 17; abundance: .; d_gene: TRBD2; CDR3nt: TGTGCCAGCAGTCCCTTATGGGGAGGGGACTCGCGGAATGAGCAGTTCTTC; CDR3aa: CASSPLWGGDSRNEQFF
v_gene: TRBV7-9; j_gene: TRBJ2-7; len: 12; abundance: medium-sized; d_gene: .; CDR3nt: TGTGCCAGCAGCGCGCGCTCCTACGAGCAGTACTTC; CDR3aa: CASSARSYEQYF
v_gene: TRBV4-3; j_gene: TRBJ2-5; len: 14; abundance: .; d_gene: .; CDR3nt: TGCGCCAGCAGCCGAATGACCAGGGAAGGGACCCAGTACTTC; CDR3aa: CASSRMTREGTQYF
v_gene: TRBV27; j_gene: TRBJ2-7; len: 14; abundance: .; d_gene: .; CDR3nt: TGTGCCAGCAGTTTTGGCAGGGCTTCCTACGAGCAGTACTTC; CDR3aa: CASSFGRASYEQYF
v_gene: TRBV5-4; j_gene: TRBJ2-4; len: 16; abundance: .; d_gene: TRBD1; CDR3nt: TGTGCCAGCAGCGGGACAGGGGGGACGGCCAAAAACATTCAGTACTTC; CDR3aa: CASSGTGGTAKNIQYF
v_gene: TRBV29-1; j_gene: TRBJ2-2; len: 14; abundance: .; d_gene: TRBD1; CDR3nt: TGCAGCGCCCGGACAGGGCAGAACACCGGGGAGCTGTTTTTT; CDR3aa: CSARTGQNTGELFF
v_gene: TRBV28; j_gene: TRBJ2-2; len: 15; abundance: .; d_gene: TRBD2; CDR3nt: TGTGCCAGCACCCGGCCCCTAGCGGGCACCGGGGAGCTGTTTTTT; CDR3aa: CASTRPLAGTGELFF
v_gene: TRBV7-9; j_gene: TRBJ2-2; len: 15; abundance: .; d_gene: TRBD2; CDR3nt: TGTGCCACCTCCGGAACGGGGGGTTTTGCCGGGGAGCTGTTTTTT; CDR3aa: CATSGTGGFAGELFF
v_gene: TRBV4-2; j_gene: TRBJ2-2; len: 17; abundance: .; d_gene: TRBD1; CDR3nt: TGTGCCAGCAGCCCCAATCCCAGGGGGAGATTGACCGGGGAGCTGTTTTTT; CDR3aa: CASSPNPRGRLTGELFF
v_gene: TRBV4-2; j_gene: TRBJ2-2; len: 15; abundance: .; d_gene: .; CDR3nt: TGTGCCAGCAGCCAAGTTGAGGGGCAAGGCGGGGAGCTGTTTTTT; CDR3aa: CASSQVEGQGGELFF
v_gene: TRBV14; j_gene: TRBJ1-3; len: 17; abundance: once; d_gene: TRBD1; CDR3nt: TGTGCCAGCAGCCTCACGACGGGGAGGGGGCCTGGAAACACCATATATTTT; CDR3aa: CASSLTTGRGPGNTIYF
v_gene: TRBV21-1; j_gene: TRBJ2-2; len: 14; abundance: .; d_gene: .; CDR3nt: TGTGCCAGCAGCCGAAGGCGGAACACCGGGGAGCTGTTTTTT; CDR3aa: CASSRRRNTGELFF
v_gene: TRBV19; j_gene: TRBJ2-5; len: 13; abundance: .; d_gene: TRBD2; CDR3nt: TGTGCCAGTAGTGCGGGGAGGGAGGAGGCCCAGTACTTC; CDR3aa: CASSAGREEAQYF
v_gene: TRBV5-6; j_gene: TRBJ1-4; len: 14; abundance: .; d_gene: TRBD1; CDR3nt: TGTGCCAGCAGCTTGAGGGGGCGTAGTGAAAAACTGTTTTTT; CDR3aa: CASSLRGRSEKLFF
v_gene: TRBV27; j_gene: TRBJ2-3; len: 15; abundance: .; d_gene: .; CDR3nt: TGTGCCAGCAGTTTAAAGGACAGACCCACAGATACGCAGTATTTT; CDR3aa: CASSLKDRPTDTQYF
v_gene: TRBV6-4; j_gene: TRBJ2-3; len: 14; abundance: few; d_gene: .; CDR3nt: TGTGCCAGACAGGTTGGGTCAGGCGCAGATACGCAGTATTTT; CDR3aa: CARQVGSGADTQYF